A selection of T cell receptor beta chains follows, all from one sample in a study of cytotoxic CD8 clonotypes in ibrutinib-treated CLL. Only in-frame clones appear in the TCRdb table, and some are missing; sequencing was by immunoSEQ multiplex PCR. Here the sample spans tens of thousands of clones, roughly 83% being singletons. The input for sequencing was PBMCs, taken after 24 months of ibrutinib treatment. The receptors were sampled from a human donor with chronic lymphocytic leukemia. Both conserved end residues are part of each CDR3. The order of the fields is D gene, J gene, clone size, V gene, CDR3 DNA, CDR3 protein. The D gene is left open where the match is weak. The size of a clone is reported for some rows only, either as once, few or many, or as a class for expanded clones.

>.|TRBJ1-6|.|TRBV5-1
TGCGCCAGCAGCCTACCGGGGGGTAATTCACCCCTCCACTTT
CASSLPGGNSPLHF
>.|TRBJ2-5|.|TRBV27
TGTGCCAGCAGTTTTGGTAGAGGAAAGGGCCAAGAGACCCAGTACTTC
CASSFGRGKGQETQYF
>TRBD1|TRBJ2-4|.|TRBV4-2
TGTGCCAGCAGCCAAGATACAGGGGGCGCAAACATTCAGTACTTC
CASSQDTGGANIQYF
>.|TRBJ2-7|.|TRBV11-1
TGTGCCAGCAGCGTCTCCTACGAGCAGTACTTC
CASSVSYEQYF
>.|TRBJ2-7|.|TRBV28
TGTGCCAGCAGTTTAAATTCCTACGAGCAGTACTTC
CASSLNSYEQYF
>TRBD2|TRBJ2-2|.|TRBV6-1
TGTGCCAGGCGGGAGGCCGACACCGGGGAGCTGTTTTTT
CARREADTGELFF
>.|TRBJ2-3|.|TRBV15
TGTGCCACCAGCAGAGATGGGCCGGGCTCCCCCACAGATACGCAGTATTTT
CATSRDGPGSPTDTQYF
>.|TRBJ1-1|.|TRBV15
TGTGCCACCAGCAGAGGTAGGCCGAACACTGAAGCTTTCTTT
CATSRGRPNTEAFF
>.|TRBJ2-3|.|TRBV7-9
TGTGCCAGCAGCCGGATGAGCACAGATACGCAGTATTTT
CASSRMSTDTQYF
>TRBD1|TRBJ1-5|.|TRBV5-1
TGCGCCAGCAGCCCCGGACAGGGCGGAACACGGCGAAATGTGAAGGACAATCAGCCCCAGCATTTT
CASSPGQGGTRRNVKDNQPQHF
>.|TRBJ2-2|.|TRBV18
TGTGCCAGTTCAGCCATGCAGACAAAGAACGCCGGGGAGCTGTTTTTT
CASSAMQTKNAGELFF
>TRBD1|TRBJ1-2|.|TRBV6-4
TGTGCCAGCAGTTACCAGGGGGGACGCTATGGCTACACCTTC
CASSYQGGRYGYTF
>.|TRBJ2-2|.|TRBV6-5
TGTGCCATTCGACTACGAGGGAACACCGGGGAGCTGTTTTTT
CAIRLRGNTGELFF
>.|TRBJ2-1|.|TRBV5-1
TGCGCCAGCAGCGGCTCCTACAATGAGCAGTTCTTC
CASSGSYNEQFF
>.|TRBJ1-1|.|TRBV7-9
TGTGCCAGCAGCTTAAGTGGCGGGGGCGGTACTGAAGCTTTCTTT
CASSLSGGGGTEAFF
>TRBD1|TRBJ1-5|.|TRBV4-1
TGCGCCAGCAGCCAGGACCCGGGACAGAACCCTAATCAGCCCCAGCATTTT
CASSQDPGQNPNQPQHF
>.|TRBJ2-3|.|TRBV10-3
TGTGCCGGGGGACTTGGGGACACAGATACGCAGTATTTT
CAGGLGDTDTQYF
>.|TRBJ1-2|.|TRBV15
TGTGCCACCAGCAGAGATCGGTCAGGGGTTTTCTATGGCTACACCTTC
CATSRDRSGVFYGYTF
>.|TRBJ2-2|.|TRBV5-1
TGCGCCAGCAGCTGGGGGGGCGCGAACACCGGGGAGCTGTTTTTT
CASSWGGANTGELFF
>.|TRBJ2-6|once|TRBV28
TGTGCCAGCAGCCAACAGGCCCCTGGGGCCAACGTCCTGACTTTC
CASSQQAPGANVLTF
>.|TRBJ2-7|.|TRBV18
TGTGCCAGCTCACCAGGTCTAGCGCACGAGCAGTACTTC
CASSPGLAHEQYF
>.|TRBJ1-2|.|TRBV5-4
TGTGCCAGCAGGCCAGCCCAGGGTTTTTATGGCTACACCTTC
CASRPAQGFYGYTF
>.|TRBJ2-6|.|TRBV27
TGTGCCAGCAGTTTATACCCTCTTGCCTCTGGGGCCAACGTCCTGACTTTC
CASSLYPLASGANVLTF
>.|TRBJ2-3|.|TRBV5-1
TGCGCCAGCAGCTTAACGGCTAGCACAGATACGCAGTATTTT
CASSLTASTDTQYF
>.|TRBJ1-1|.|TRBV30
TGTGCCCTTGACAGCCGGCCTGAAGCTTTCTTT
CALDSRPEAFF
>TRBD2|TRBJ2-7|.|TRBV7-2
TGTGCCAGCAGCTTAGCTAGCGGGAGCTCCTACGAGCAGTACTTC
CASSLASGSSYEQYF
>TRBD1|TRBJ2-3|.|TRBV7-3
TGTGCCAGCAGCCAGGGGACAGGGGGCACAGATACGCAGTATTTT
CASSQGTGGTDTQYF
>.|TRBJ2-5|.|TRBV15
TGTGCCACCAGCAGAGGGTGGGAGACCCAGTACTTC
CATSRGWETQYF
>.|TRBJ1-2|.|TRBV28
TGTGCCAGCAGTGGGAGAATTGTTTCTGGCTACACCTTC
CASSGRIVSGYTF
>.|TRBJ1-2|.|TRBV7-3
TGTGCCAGCAGCCCTTCCGGGGGCGCTAGATATGGCTACACCTTC
CASSPSGGARYGYTF
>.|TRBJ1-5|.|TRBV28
TGTGCCAGCACCACTAGGGGTGGGCGCGGCAATCAGCCCCAGCATTTT
CASTTRGGRGNQPQHF
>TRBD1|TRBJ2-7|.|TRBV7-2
TGTGCCAGCAGCTTGAAACAGGGGGACTACGAGCAGTACTTC
CASSLKQGDYEQYF
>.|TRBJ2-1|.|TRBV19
TGTGCCAGTAAAAAGGGGGGACAGCGATACAATGAGCAGTTCTTC
CASKKGGQRYNEQFF
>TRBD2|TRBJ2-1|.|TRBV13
TGTGCCAGCAGCCCTCTAGCGGGCACCTACAATGAGCAGTTCTTC
CASSPLAGTYNEQFF
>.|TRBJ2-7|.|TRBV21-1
TGTGCCAGCAGCAAAGGAAAGCGGGAGTCTCGGGAGCAGTACTTC
CASSKGKRESREQYF
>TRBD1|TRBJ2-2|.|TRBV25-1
TGTGCCAGCAGCTATACAGGGGCGTACACCGGGGAGCTGTTTTTT
CASSYTGAYTGELFF
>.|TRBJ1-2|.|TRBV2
TGTGCCAGCAGTGGGAACCCGGTTCCGTATGGCTACACCTTC
CASSGNPVPYGYTF
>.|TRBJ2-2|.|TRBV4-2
TGTGCCAGCAGCCAAGCAGGCAGCGTGAACACCGGGGAGCTGTTTTTT
CASSQAGSVNTGELFF